The T cell receptor beta chain under discussion was sequenced for a study of follicular helper T cells after annual influenza vaccination. On the study more broadly: Some donors were sampled over the 2013-2014, 2014-2015 and 2015-2016 vaccinations.

Indicated time point: 2014-2015 season, pre-vaccination. Blood volume per time point ranged from about 40 to 100 mL. With regard to this clone: What it binds is not known.

Looked up from germline, CDR1 is GTSNPN and CDR2 is SVGIG (reference sequence). V dropped 1 base and J dropped 3 bases, with 9 bases sitting between them. This CDR3 has 13 amino acids. General study points: Day 7 ICOS+CD38+ clones were most often found later in ICOS-CD38- cTfh cells. Yearly vaccinations repeatedly recalled conserved clonotypes in ICOS+CD38+ cTfh.

Using immunoSEQ multiplex PCR, the repertoire was profiled, and TCRdb retains in-frame clones only, with some absent. The sample holds 13,000 to 15,000 clones, approximately 84% seen once. This clonotype originated in an adult who received the influenza vaccine. The rearrangement joins TRBV30 to TRBJ1-1; weak D call: TRBD1 (6 bases). The sequenced sample was CXCR5- memory CD4+ T cells sorted from blood, obtained on the day of influenza vaccination. The CDR3 reads CAWSAQGYTEAFF. The DNA of the CDR3 is TGTGCCTGGAGTGCCCAGGGGTACACTGAAGCTTTCTTT.